This T cell receptor beta chain was identified during a study of blood T cell repertoires in COVID-19. Overall study: T cells, B-cell-depleted T cells, or PBMCs supplied cDNA or gDNA.

Data came from immunoSEQ multiplex PCR; TCRdb stores just in-frame clones and leaves some out. The repertoire has some 120,000 clones, almost 90% of them found once; the top ten carry 0.88%. The germline V and J ends were trimmed by 7 bases and 2 bases, with 10 bases remaining between them. CDR1 is KGHDR, CDR2 SFDVKD, per germline. This CDR3 has 13 residues. Sequenced material: peripheral blood. The chain links TRBV24-1 to TRBJ1-2, with D unclear. This sequence originates from a woman between 50 and 59 years old with active or convalescent COVID-19. Here the CDR3 DNA reads TGTGCCACCAGCTCGGGAGGGAACTATGGCTACACCTTC. Residues: CATSSGGNYGYTF.